A selection of T cell receptor beta chains follows, all from one sample in a study of vaccination and CD4 T cells after COVID-19. Their cognate antigens are unknown. A single record per CDR3 protein comes from TCRdb applying MiXCR to the PCR reads. This sample has about 8,100 distinct CDR3 sequences, with 32% found just once. Source material: CD4+ T cells from blood, cultured in vitro. These receptor sequences come from a human donor in good health. CDR3s include the opening cysteine and the closing phenylalanine or tryptophan. The D gene is left open where the match is weak. Where a row states a size, it is once, few, many or the class of an expanded clone; other rows omit it.

D | size | J | V | CDR3 | DNA
TRBD1 | few | TRBJ1-5 | TRBV27 | CASSPGTGNQPQHF | TGTGCCAGCAGTCCGGGGACAGGCAATCAGCCCCAGCATTTT
TRBD2 | few | TRBJ2-1 | TRBV19 | CASSGTGTSGSNEQFF | TGTGCCAGTAGTGGAACCGGGACTAGCGGGTCTAATGAGCAGTTCTTC
- | - | TRBJ2-5 | TRBV29-1 | CSVTWLARETQYF | TGCAGCGTTACCTGGCTAGCGAGGGAGACCCAGTACTTC
- | - | TRBJ1-5 | TRBV19 | CASSRDTNQPQHF | TGTGCCAGTAGTAGGGACACCAATCAGCCCCAGCATTTT
- | few | TRBJ2-3 | TRBV6-2/TRBV6-3 | CASSYETRADTQYF | TGTGCCAGCAGTTACGAGACTAGGGCAGATACGCAGTATTTT
TRBD2 | - | TRBJ2-3 | TRBV6-2/TRBV6-3 | CASRTSGSDTQYF | TGTGCCAGTCGGACTAGCGGGAGCGATACGCAGTATTTT
- | - | TRBJ2-2 | TRBV11-2 | CASSLTSTGELFF | TGTGCCAGCAGCTTGACCTCCACCGGGGAGCTGTTTTTT
- | few | TRBJ2-7 | TRBV20-1 | CSASLQSVREQYF | TGCAGTGCCTCTTTACAGAGCGTAAGGGAGCAGTACTTC
- | - | TRBJ2-7 | TRBV5-6 | CASSLRDGEEQYF | TGTGCCAGCAGCTTACGGGACGGAGAGGAGCAGTACTTC
- | - | TRBJ2-5 | TRBV6-5 | CASSWTATQETQYF | TGTGCCAGCAGTTGGACAGCGACACAAGAGACCCAGTACTTC
TRBD2 | - | TRBJ2-7 | TRBV7-2 | CASSLSGSSYEQYF | TGTGCCAGCAGCCTTAGCGGGAGCTCCTACGAGCAGTACTTC
- | few | TRBJ1-2 | TRBV7-9 | CASSLISRDTYGYTF | TGTGCCAGCAGCTTAATTTCCCGGGACACCTATGGCTACACCTTC
TRBD1 | once | TRBJ2-3 | TRBV7-6 | CASSLAYPAGGYTDTQYF | TGTGCCAGCAGCTTAGCGTACCCCGCAGGGGGTTACACAGATACGCAGTATTTT
- | once | TRBJ2-5 | TRBV18 | CASSPTSQETQYF | TGTGCCAGCTCACCGACAAGCCAAGAGACCCAGTACTTC
TRBD1 | few | TRBJ1-2 | TRBV28 | CASSSGQGPNYGYTF | TGTGCCAGCAGTTCAGGACAGGGCCCCAACTATGGCTACACCTTC
TRBD2 | - | TRBJ2-3 | TRBV6-5 | CASSYPAGGPDTQYF | TGTGCCAGCAGTTACCCAGCGGGAGGGCCGGATACGCAGTATTTT
- | - | TRBJ1-1 | TRBV6-1 | CASSGGSGDTEAFF | TGTGCCAGCAGTGGAGGGTCAGGGGACACTGAAGCTTTCTTT
- | - | TRBJ2-7 | TRBV6-1 | CASTRAPSSYEQYF | TGTGCCAGCACTAGGGCTCCTAGCTCCTACGAGCAGTACTTC
- | few | TRBJ2-3 | TRBV20-1 | CSARDSMGTDTQYF | TGCAGTGCTAGAGATAGCATGGGCACAGATACGCAGTATTTT
TRBD2 | - | TRBJ2-1 | TRBV6-1 | CATAIAGGGEQFF | TGTGCCACCGCGATAGCGGGAGGTGGTGAGCAGTTCTTC
- | - | TRBJ2-7 | TRBV28 | CASSFSLHEQYF | TGTGCCAGCAGTTTCTCGCTACACGAGCAGTACTTC
- | - | TRBJ2-1 | TRBV7-9 | CASSSHRDSYNEQFF | TGTGCCAGCAGCTCCCACCGGGACTCATACAATGAGCAGTTCTTC
- | - | TRBJ2-2 | TRBV7-9 | CASSWGVELFF | TGTGCCAGCAGCTGGGGGGTGGAGCTGTTTTTT
TRBD1 | large | TRBJ1-5 | TRBV6-5 | CASRYTGGFNQPQHF | TGTGCCAGCAGATACACAGGGGGCTTTAATCAGCCCCAGCATTTT
- | few | TRBJ2-5 | TRBV11-3 | CASSLSGVETQYF | TGTGCCAGCAGCTTATCTGGAGTTGAGACCCAGTACTTC
- | - | TRBJ2-7 | TRBV30 | CALRHGNEQYF | TGTGCTCTCCGGCACGGGAACGAGCAGTACTTC
TRBD1 | - | TRBJ2-2 | TRBV24-1 | CATSDLDRDTGELFF | TGTGCCACCAGTGATTTGGACAGGGACACCGGGGAGCTGTTTTTT
- | few | TRBJ1-2 | TRBV7-8 | CASRGFEGYTF | TGTGCCAGCAGGGGATTTGAAGGCTACACCTTC
- | few | TRBJ2-7 | TRBV20-1 | CSASLLHPYEQYF | TGCAGTGCTAGCCTTCTACACCCCTACGAGCAGTACTTC
TRBD1 | - | TRBJ1-6 | TRBV19 | CASSVTGGRNSPLHF | TGTGCCAGTAGTGTGACAGGGGGTCGTAATTCACCCCTCCACTTT
- | few | TRBJ2-2 | TRBV7-3 | CASSFGGTGELFF | TGTGCCAGCAGCTTTGGCGGAACCGGGGAGCTGTTTTTT
TRBD1 | - | TRBJ1-2 | TRBV5-6 | CASSLRQGYGYTF | TGTGCCAGCAGCTTGAGACAGGGTTATGGCTACACCTTC
- | - | TRBJ2-5 | TRBV19 | CASSSSGFQETQYF | TGTGCCAGTAGTTCCTCGGGGTTTCAAGAGACCCAGTACTTC
TRBD2 | - | TRBJ2-1 | TRBV7-8 | CASSLAIGLAGRDEQFF | TGTGCCAGCAGCTTAGCAATCGGACTAGCGGGACGGGATGAGCAGTTCTTC
- | - | TRBJ1-1 | TRBV6-2/TRBV6-3 | CASRRGFSEAFF | TGTGCCAGCAGGAGAGGGTTCTCTGAAGCTTTCTTT
- | - | TRBJ2-7 | TRBV10-3 | CAITPSASSSYEQYF | TGTGCCATCACTCCCTCCGCTAGCAGCTCCTACGAGCAGTACTTC
TRBD1 | - | TRBJ2-7 | TRBV5-8 | CASSLAWLARQGAIYEQYF | TGTGCCAGCAGCTTGGCCTGGTTGGCACGACAGGGGGCGATCTACGAGCAGTACTTC
- | - | TRBJ2-3 | TRBV28 | CASSLGPGGNTDTQYF | TGTGCCAGCAGTCTTGGACCGGGCGGTAACACAGATACGCAGTATTTT
TRBD1 | once | TRBJ2-7 | TRBV2 | CASSELFRRTGFSYEQYF | TGTGCCAGCAGTGAGCTCTTTAGGAGGACAGGGTTTTCCTACGAGCAGTACTTC
TRBD1 | - | TRBJ2-7 | TRBV6-1 | CASSLAPGQAYEQYF | TGTGCCAGCAGCTTAGCCCCCGGACAGGCCTACGAGCAGTACTTC
- | - | TRBJ2-1 | TRBV28 | CASNRGPGEQFF | TGTGCCAGCAATAGGGGCCCCGGAGAGCAGTTCTTC
- | few | TRBJ1-5 | TRBV20-1 | CSAAGQGVQPQHF | TGCAGTGCTGCGGGGCAGGGCGTTCAGCCCCAGCATTTT
- | - | TRBJ2-7 | TRBV27 | CASSSGTLSYEQYF | TGTGCCAGCAGTTCCGGGACCCTATCCTACGAGCAGTACTTC
TRBD2 | once | TRBJ2-1 | TRBV11-2 | CASSFGGGSYNEQFF | TGTGCCAGCAGCTTCGGCGGGGGATCCTACAATGAGCAGTTCTTC
TRBD1 | - | TRBJ1-3 | TRBV20-1 | CSAREGQTSSGNTKYF | TGCAGTGCTAGAGAGGGACAGACAAGCTCTGGAAACACCAAATATTTT
- | - | TRBJ2-3 | TRBV6-4 | CASSDSPPDTQYF | TGTGCCAGCAGTGACTCCCCCCCAGATACGCAGTATTTT
TRBD1 | - | TRBJ2-3 | TRBV7-9 | CASSLALGQGAVDTQYF | TGTGCCAGCAGCTTAGCGTTGGGACAGGGGGCAGTAGATACGCAGTATTTT
- | few | TRBJ2-2 | TRBV20-1 | CSARASTLNTGELFF | TGCAGTGCTAGAGCCTCGACCCTGAACACCGGGGAGCTGTTTTTT
- | - | TRBJ1-5 | TRBV2 | CASSEAEGEQPQHF | TGTGCCAGCAGTGAAGCTGAAGGAGAACAGCCCCAGCATTTT
TRBD2 | - | TRBJ2-2 | TRBV11-3 | CASSSRTSGDTGELFF | TGTGCCAGCAGCTCCAGGACTAGCGGGGACACCGGGGAGCTGTTTTTT
TRBD2 | - | TRBJ2-3 | TRBV6-2/TRBV6-3 | CATGLAGAGTDTQYF | TGTGCCACAGGACTAGCGGGAGCTGGTACAGATACGCAGTATTTT
- | - | TRBJ1-1 | TRBV28 | CASSPLGGRTEAFF | TGTGCCAGCAGTCCCCTCGGGGGGCGAACTGAAGCTTTCTTT